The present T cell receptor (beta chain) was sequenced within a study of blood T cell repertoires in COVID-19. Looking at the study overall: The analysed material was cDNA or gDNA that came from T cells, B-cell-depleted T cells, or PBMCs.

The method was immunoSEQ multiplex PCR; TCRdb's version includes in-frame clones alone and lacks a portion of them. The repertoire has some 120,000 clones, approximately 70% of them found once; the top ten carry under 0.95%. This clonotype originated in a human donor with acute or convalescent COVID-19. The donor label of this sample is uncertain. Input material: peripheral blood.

Here the CDR3 reads CASSAGLPGLGNEQFF. The CDR3 nucleotides are TGTGCCAGCAGCGCGGGACTTCCAGGCCTCGGCAATGAGCAGTTCTTC. The V call is TRBV3-1 (or the pseudogene TRBV3-2), the J call TRBJ2-1; D perhaps matches TRBD2 (6 bases). Trimming cost V 5 bases and J 6 bases, with 20 bases left between them. Germline V CDR1 and CDR2: LGHDT, YNNKEL (reference sequence). The CDR3 covers 16 residues.